The present T cell receptor beta chain was sequenced within a study of cytomegalovirus exposure and HLA in healthy donors. About the study: About 83 million unique TCRs from HLA-typed donors made up an early data release. Findings and caveats of the study: Versus the approximately 700-donor mean, an Asian-associated ancestry cluster reportedly showed fewer N-insertions in a later analysis. Reportedly, TCR beta sequences accurately predicted HLA-A and HLA-B alleles in most subjects. Analyses of presence and absence presupposed an approximately uniform sequencing depth across donors.

Comment on this clone: Its cognate antigen is unknown.

The PCR ran on 60 Vbeta and 13 Jbeta primers. The protocol was immunoSEQ multiplex PCR, while the TCRdb copy is restricted to in-frame clones and leaves out a portion. The table includes around 150,000 clones, 80% detected once. The length of the CDR3 is 12 residues. Germline V CDR1 and CDR2: SGHNT, YYREEE (reference sequence). V lost 5 bases and J 4 bases, leaving 10 bases between the germline ends. Material for sequencing was PBMCs. This TCR came from a woman aged 40-49 years in good health and CMV-seronegative. The rearrangement joins TRBV5-4 to TRBJ2-7, with D maybe TRBD1 (6 bases). CDR3 region: CASRRDTYEQYF. The CDR3 nucleotides are TGTGCCAGCAGACGGGACACTTACGAGCAGTACTTC.